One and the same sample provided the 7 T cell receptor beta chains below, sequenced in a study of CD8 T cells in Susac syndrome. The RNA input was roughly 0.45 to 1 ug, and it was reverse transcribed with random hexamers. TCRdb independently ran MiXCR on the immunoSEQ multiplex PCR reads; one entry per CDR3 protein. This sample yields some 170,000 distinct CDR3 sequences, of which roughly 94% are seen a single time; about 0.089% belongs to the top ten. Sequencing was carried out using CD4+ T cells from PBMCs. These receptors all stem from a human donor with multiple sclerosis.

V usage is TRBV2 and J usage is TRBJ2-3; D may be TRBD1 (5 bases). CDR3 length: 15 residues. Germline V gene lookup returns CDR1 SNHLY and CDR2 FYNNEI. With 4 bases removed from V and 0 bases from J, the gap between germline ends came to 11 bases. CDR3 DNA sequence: TGTGCCAGCAGTGGGACAACCGCTAGCACAGATACGCAGTATTTT. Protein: CASSGTTASTDTQYF.

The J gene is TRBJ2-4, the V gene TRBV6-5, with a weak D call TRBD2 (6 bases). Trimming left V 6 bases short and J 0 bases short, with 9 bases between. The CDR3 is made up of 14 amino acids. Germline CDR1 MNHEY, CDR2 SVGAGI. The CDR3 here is CASRKAGAKNIQYF. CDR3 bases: TGTGCCAGCAGAAAAGCGGGAGCCAAAAACATTCAGTACTTC.

CDR3 sequence: CASSHPGHSNTGELFF. The DNA of the CDR3 is TGTGCCAGCAGCCATCCCGGACATTCGAACACCGGGGAGCTGTTTTTT. The J gene is TRBJ2-2, the V gene TRBV3-1, with D possibly matching TRBD1 (5 bases). V was trimmed by 3 bases and J by 0 bases, leaving 11 bases between them. This CDR3 contains 16 residues. Germline V gene data show CDR1 as LGHDT and CDR2 as YNNKEL (reference sequence).

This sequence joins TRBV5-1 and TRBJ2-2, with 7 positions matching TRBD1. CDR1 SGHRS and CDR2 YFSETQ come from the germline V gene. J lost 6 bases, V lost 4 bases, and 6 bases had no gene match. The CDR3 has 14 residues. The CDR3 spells CASSPDRFPGELFF. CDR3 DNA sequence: TGCGCCAGCAGCCCGGACAGGTTTCCCGGGGAGCTGTTTTTT.

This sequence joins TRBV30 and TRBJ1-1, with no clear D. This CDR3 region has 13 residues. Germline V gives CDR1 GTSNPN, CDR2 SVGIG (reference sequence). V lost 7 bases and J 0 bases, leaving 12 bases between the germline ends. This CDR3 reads CAFKAQVNTEAFF. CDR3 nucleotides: TGTGCCTTTAAAGCCCAGGTGAACACTGAAGCTTTCTTT.

CDR3 DNA: TGCAGTGCTAAGGACAGGGTCCCTTACGAGCAGTACTTC. Amino acid sequence: CSAKDRVPYEQYF. V and J are TRBV20-1 and TRBJ2-7; 8 nucleotides line up with TRBD1. With 4 bases clipped from V and 4 bases from J, the junction kept 6 bases outside the gene matches. CDR3 length: 13 amino acids. Germline CDR1 reads DFQATT; CDR2 reads SNEGSKA (reference sequence).

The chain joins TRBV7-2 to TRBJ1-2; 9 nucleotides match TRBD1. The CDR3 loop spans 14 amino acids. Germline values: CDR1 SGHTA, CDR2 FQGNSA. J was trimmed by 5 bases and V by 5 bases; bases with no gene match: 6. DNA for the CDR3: TGTGCCAGCAGCAGCGGGACAGGGTCTTATGGCTACACCTTC. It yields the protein CASSSGTGSYGYTF.